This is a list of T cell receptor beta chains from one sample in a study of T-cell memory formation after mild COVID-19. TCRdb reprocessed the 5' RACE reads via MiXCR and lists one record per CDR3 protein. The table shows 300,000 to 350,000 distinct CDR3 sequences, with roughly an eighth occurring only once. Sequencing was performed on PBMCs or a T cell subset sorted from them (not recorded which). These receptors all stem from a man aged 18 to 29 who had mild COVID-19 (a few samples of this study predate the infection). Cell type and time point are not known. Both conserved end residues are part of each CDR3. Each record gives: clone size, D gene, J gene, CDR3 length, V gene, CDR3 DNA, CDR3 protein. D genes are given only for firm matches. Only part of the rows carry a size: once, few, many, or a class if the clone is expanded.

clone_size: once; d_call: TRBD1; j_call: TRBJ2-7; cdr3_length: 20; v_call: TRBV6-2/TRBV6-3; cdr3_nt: TGTGCCAGCAGGTACTCGATGGAAAATCTACGACAGGGGCTTGCCTACGAGCAGTACTTC; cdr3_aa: CASRYSMENLRQGLAYEQYF
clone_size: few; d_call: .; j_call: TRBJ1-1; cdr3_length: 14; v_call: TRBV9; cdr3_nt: TGTGCCAGCCGACGAACTTCAGGGAACACTGAAGCTTTCTTT; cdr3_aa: CASRRTSGNTEAFF
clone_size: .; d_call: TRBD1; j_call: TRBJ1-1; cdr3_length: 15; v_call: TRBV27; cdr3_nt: TGTGCCAGCAGTGACTTTAGGGGGCGCCAAACTGAAGCTTTCTTT; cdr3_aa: CASSDFRGRQTEAFF
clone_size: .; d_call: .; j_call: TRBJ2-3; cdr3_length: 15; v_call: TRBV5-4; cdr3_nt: TGTGCCAGCAGCCGGAATGCCAGGGACGGAGATACGCAGTATTTT; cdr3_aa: CASSRNARDGDTQYF
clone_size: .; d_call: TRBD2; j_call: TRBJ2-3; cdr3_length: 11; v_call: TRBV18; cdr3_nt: TGTGCCAGCTCACCTTTAGCGGGGCAGTATTTT; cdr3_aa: CASSPLAGQYF
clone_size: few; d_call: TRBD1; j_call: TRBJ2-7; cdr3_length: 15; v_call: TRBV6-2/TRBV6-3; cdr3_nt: TGTGCCAGCAGTTACCCCGGACAGGGAGACTACGAGCAGTACTTC; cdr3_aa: CASSYPGQGDYEQYF
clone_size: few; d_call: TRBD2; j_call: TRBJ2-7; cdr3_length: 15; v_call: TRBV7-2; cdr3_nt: TGTGCCAGCAGCTCCGATTTTAGCGGGGTTGGCGAGCAGTACTTC; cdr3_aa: CASSSDFSGVGEQYF
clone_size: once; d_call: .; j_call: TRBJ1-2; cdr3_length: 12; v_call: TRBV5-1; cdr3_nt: TGCGCCACTAGGGACTTCGACTATGGCTACACCTTC; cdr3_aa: CATRDFDYGYTF
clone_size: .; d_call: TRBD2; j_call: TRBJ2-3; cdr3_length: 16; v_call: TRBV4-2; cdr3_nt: TGTGCCAGCAGCCAAGACTCGGGGGGGCCGACAGATACGCAGTATTTT; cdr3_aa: CASSQDSGGPTDTQYF
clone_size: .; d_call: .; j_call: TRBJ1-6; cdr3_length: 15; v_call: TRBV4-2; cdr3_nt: TGTGCCAGCAGCCAAGATATGCACACCCTTTCCCCCCTCCACTTT; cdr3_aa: CASSQDMHTLSPLHF
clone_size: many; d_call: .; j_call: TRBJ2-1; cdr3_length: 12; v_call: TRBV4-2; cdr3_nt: TGTGCCAGCAGCCAAGATGGCAATGAGCAGTTCTTC; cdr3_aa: CASSQDGNEQFF
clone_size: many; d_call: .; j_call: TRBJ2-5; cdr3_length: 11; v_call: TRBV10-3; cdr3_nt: TGTGCCATCAGTGATGGGTTAACCCAGTACTTC; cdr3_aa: CAISDGLTQYF
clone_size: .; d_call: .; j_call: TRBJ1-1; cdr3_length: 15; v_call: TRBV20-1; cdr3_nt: TGCAGTGCCACCCCTCGAAGGCTATTGAACACTGAAGCTTTCTTT; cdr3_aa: CSATPRRLLNTEAFF
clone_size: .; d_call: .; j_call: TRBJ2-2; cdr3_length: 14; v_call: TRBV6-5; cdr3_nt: TGTGCCAGCAAGGGCCAGGGGCTGTCCGGGGAGCTGTTTTTT; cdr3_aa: CASKGQGLSGELFF
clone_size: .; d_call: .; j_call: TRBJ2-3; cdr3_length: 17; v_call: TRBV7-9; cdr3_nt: TGTGCCAGCAGGGGATGGCGGGGAGATTCTAGCACAGATACGCAGTATTTT; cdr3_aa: CASRGWRGDSSTDTQYF
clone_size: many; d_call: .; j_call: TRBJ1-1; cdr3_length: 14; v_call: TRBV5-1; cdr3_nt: TGCGCCAGCAGCAGGGCTCTCCTCGGGACTGAAGCTTTCTTT; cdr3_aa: CASSRALLGTEAFF